The 10 T cell receptor beta chains presented below share a single source sample, sequenced in a study of blood T cells in healthy people across ages. With a J-beta primer mix and a sample-barcoded 5' primer, a second PCR ran roughly 7 to 11 cycles. TCRdb reprocessed the 5' RACE reads via MiXCR and lists one record per CDR3 protein. The data contain hundreds of thousands of distinct CDR3 sequences, 32% of them singletons. Sequencing was performed on blood. All receptors derive from a woman older than 75 in good health.

At least ten counts were recorded for this clonotype. The CDR3 bases are TGTGCCAGCAGCCTTAGGGGGGACCGCCAAGAGACCCAGTACTTC. It translates to CASSLRGDRQETQYF. This chain connects TRBV11-2 to TRBJ2-5; the D gene could be TRBD1 or TRBD2 (6 bases each). The V gene lost 5 bases and the J gene lost 1 base, with 14 bases spanning the gap. CDR3 size: 15 residues. Germline loops: CDR1 SGHAT, CDR2 FQNNGV. The full variable domain, rest sourced from reference TRBV11-2 and TRBJ2-5, is EAGVAQSPRYKIIEKRQSVAFWCNPISGHATLYWYQQILGQGPKLLIQFQNNGVVDDSQLPKDRFSAERLKGVDSTLKIQPAKLEDSAVYLCASSLRGDRQETQYFGPGTRLLVL.

This clonotype was recorded many times. The rearrangement links TRBV6-2 or TRBV6-3 to TRBJ1-2; D is unresolved. Between the trimmed V and J ends, which lost 0 bases and 4 bases, there was a span of 9 bases. From germline, CDR1 is MNHEY and CDR2 SVGEGT. This CDR3 is built from 14 residues. The CDR3 bases are TGTGCCAGCAGTTACTCGACCCTGCTCTATGGCTACACCTTC. Its translation is CASSYSTLLYGYTF.

This clonotype was seen many times. The chain joins TRBV30 to TRBJ1-2; 7 nucleotides align to TRBD1. Germline V lookup: CDR1 GTSNPN, CDR2 SVGIG (reference sequence). This CDR3 is 14 amino acids long. With 3 bases clipped from V and 4 bases from J, the junction kept 8 bases outside the gene matches. The CDR3 spells CAWREGAAVYGYTF. The CDR3 nucleotides are TGTGCCTGGAGAGAGGGGGCGGCTGTCTATGGCTACACCTTC.

As regards this clonotype: The germline gene is not matched at one end of the junction; a read error may be the cause. V and J are TRBV11-2 and TRBJ2-3; D call uncertain. This CDR3 is 14 amino acids long. Germline V gene sequence: CDR1 SGHAT, CDR2 FQNNGV. The DNA of the CDR3 is TGTACCAGCAGCCTCCTCCAGAACACAGATACGCAGTATTTT. Translated: CTSSLLQNTDTQYF.

This clonotype was observed many times. The chain employs TRBV4-1 and TRBJ2-1, with 11 bases identical to TRBD2. The CDR3 loop spans 18 amino acids. Germline trimming cut 0 bases from V and 4 bases from J; bases unmatched to any gene: 8. Germline CDR1 reads MGHRA; CDR2 reads YSYEKL. The CDR3 nucleotides are TGCGCCAGCAGCCAAGATCCCCCTAGCGGGGGGTTGTACAATGAGCAGTTCTTC. It yields the protein CASSQDPPSGGLYNEQFF.

This clonotype appeared many times. The V gene is TRBV27, the J gene TRBJ1-6; TRBD1 matches at 10 bases. The CDR3 consists of 14 residues. V was clipped by 8 bases and J by 9 bases; unmatched bases: 7. CDR1 and CDR2 (germline): MNHEY, SMNVEV (reference sequence). For the CDR3, the DNA is TGTGCCAGCGGATCGGGACAGGGGCTTTCACCCCTCCACTTT. The encoded protein is CASGSGQGLSPLHF.

V gene TRBV7-8 combines with J gene TRBJ1-1; D not resolved. The germline gives CDR1 SGHVS, CDR2 FQNEAQ. The V end lost 5 bases, the J end lost 4 bases, and 14 bases lay between the germline ends. This CDR3 spans 14 amino acids. The CDR3, as DNA: TGTGCCAGCAGCCGAAACGCGGGGAGCACTGAAGCTTTCTTT. The encoded protein is CASSRNAGSTEAFF.

Ten or more counts support this clonotype. The chain recombines TRBV13 with TRBJ2-1; D might be TRBD2 (5 bases). This CDR3 contains 17 residues. The V gene lost 5 bases and the J gene lost 7 bases, with 24 bases spanning the gap. The germline V gene has CDR1 PRHDT and CDR2 FYEKMQ (reference sequence). CDR3 nucleotides: TGTGCCAGCAGCCCTCAGGCAGATTCTCGCGGGTGGAATGAGCAGTTCTTC. This translates into CASSPQADSRGWNEQFF.

This clonotype has ten or more counts. V usage is TRBV20-1 and J usage is TRBJ2-3, with D perhaps TRBD2 (7 bases). The CDR3 loop spans 17 amino acids. The germline V gene encodes CDR1 DFQATT and CDR2 SNEGSKA (reference sequence). Trimming took 2 bases from V and 3 from J, leaving 21 bases between them. The CDR3 here is CSARKTGRGLRTDTQYF. In DNA, the CDR3 is TGCAGTGCTAGAAAGACGGGGCGGGGGCTCAGAACAGATACGCAGTATTTT.

Ten or more counts support this clonotype. The rearrangement links TRBV25-1 to TRBJ2-5, with D maybe TRBD2 (6 bases). Trimming took off 4 bases at V and 5 bases at J, with 14 bases between the two ends. Germline CDR1 MGHDK, CDR2 SYGVNS. This CDR3 has 14 amino acids. CDR3 sequence (DNA): TGTGCCAGCAGTGGATTCTCCGGGGGTGAGACCCAGTACTTC. Amino acids: CASSGFSGGETQYF.